The 31 T cell receptor beta chains below come from one sample, sequenced in a study of blood T cell repertoires in COVID-19. TCRdb's copy holds only in-frame clones and misses some; the assay was immunoSEQ multiplex PCR. The data show over 250,000 clones, around 90% seen once. Sequencing input: PBMCs or T cells enriched from blood (not recorded which). These receptor sequences come from a woman in her sixties or seventies in a cohort exposed to, infected with or recovered from COVID-19 (not recorded which).

J is TRBJ2-6 and V is TRBV7-9; D not certain. V lost 4 bases and J 1 base, leaving 14 bases between the germline ends. Germline-derived CDR1 and CDR2 are SEHNR and FQNEAQ (reference sequence). CDR3 length: 17 amino acids. The CDR3 sequence is CASSSLLSRSGANVLTF. CDR3 nucleotides: TGTGCCAGCAGCTCCCTCCTTTCGAGGTCTGGGGCCAACGTCCTGACTTTC.

The chain employs TRBV7-2 and TRBJ2-7, with 7 bases that match TRBD2. The CDR3 totals 14 residues. After removal of 10 bases from V and 1 base from J, the junction contained 10 bases not matched to a gene. Per germline, CDR1 SGHTA and CDR2 FQGNSA. CDR3 amino acids: CATQGLADSYEQYF. The CDR3 DNA is TGTGCCACCCAAGGGCTAGCGGATTCCTACGAGCAGTACTTC.

This clone was recorded only once. This chain connects TRBV5-6 to TRBJ2-5; TRBD2 aligns across 8 bases. The CDR3 length is 15 residues. V dropped 4 bases and J dropped 5; count of bases not matched to a gene: 10. CDR1 is SGHDT and CDR2 is YYEEEE in the germline V gene. CDR3 DNA: TGTGCCAGCAGCCCCCGGGGGGGGTTGAGGGAGACCCAGTACTTC. Its protein is CASSPRGGLRETQYF.

The chain combines TRBV5-1 with TRBJ2-5, with 7 bases matching TRBD2. The germline gives CDR1 SGHRS, CDR2 YFSETQ. V gave up 4 bases and J gave up 2 bases; unmatched junction bases: 5. The CDR3 loop spans 14 amino acids. This chain's CDR3 is CASSLGLEQETQYF. The CDR3 coding sequence is TGCGCCAGCAGCCTAGGACTAGAACAAGAGACCCAGTACTTC.

V and J are TRBV29-1 and TRBJ1-1; 8 nucleotides line up with TRBD1. The CDR3 runs 15 residues. The germline gives CDR1 SQVTM, CDR2 ANQGSEA. V lost 6 bases to trimming and J lost 6 bases; unmatched junction nucleotides: 15. CDR3 sequence (DNA): TGCAGCGTATACTCGCCGGGACAGGACCCTTCTGAAGCTTTCTTT. Its translation is CSVYSPGQDPSEAFF.

This rearrangement joins TRBV18 to TRBJ1-5; maybe TRBD1 (5 bases). The CDR3 sequence is 14 residues long. CDR1 KGHSH and CDR2 LQKENI come from the germline V gene. Deletions cut 4 bases from V and 3 bases from J, with 10 bases between. The CDR3 DNA sequence: TGTGCCAGCTCACTAGGACACATCAATCAGCCCCAGCATTTT. As protein: CASSLGHINQPQHF.

To note about this clone: One end of the junction does not line up with germline, which may come from a read error. The chain carries TRBV7-7 and TRBJ1-4; no firm D call. Germline CDR1 is SSHAT and CDR2 is FNYEAQ (reference sequence). The CDR3 extends over 15 amino acids. The CDR3 nucleotides read TGTGCTAGCAGCTCTTCGGACGGGCCGGGAGAAAAACTGTTTTTT. Its translation is CASSSSDGPGEKLFF.

This clone was seen once. The rearrangement uses TRBV4-1 and TRBJ1-5; D is undetermined. The CDR3 extends over 13 amino acids. V lost 1 base and J lost 5, with 6 bases in between. Germline CDR1 is MGHRA and CDR2 is YSYEKL. The CDR3 nucleotides read TGCGCCAGCAGCCAAGGAGTCTATCAGCCCCAGCATTTT. As protein: CASSQGVYQPQHF.

The chain uses TRBV15 and TRBJ1-5; D uncertain. The V end lost 7 bases, the J end lost 2 bases, and 15 bases lay between the germline ends. Germline V CDR1 and CDR2: LNHNV, YYDKDF (reference sequence). The CDR3 is 15 amino acids. As DNA, the CDR3 is TGTGCCACCACCCCGAGCGGGGTGGGCAATCAGCCCCAGCATTTT. Its protein product is CATTPSGVGNQPQHF.

As regards this clone: Other DNA sequences in the sample encode the same CDR3. The chain is built from TRBV9 and TRBJ2-1; TRBD2 agrees at 10 bases. Germline values: CDR1 SGDLS, CDR2 YYNGEE. J was trimmed by 4 bases and V by 0 bases; bases with no gene match: 1. The CDR3 extends over 15 amino acids. The CDR3 reads CASSVGLAGYNEQFF. For the CDR3, the DNA is TGTGCCAGCAGCGTAGGACTAGCGGGTTACAATGAGCAGTTCTTC.

The chain has TRBV4-1 and TRBJ2-1; 9 bases agree with TRBD1. The trim removed 3 bases at V and 7 bases at J, leaving 10 bases unmatched. There are 16 residues in the CDR3. The germline gives CDR1 MGHRA, CDR2 YSYEKL. CDR3 in DNA: TGCGCCAGCAGCCAGGTTGACAGGGGGGTTATGAATGAGCAGTTCTTC. Protein product: CASSQVDRGVMNEQFF.

This clone was picked up one time. This chain links TRBV4-1 with TRBJ2-2; 9 nucleotides line up with TRBD2. V lost 3 bases to trimming and J lost 4 bases; unmatched junction nucleotides: 3. CDR3 length: 15 amino acids. The germline CDR1 and CDR2 sequences are MGHRA and YSYEKL. In DNA form, the CDR3 reads TGCGCCAGCAGCCACGGGACTAGCCCCACCGGGGAGCTGTTTTTT. Translated, it gives CASSHGTSPTGELFF.

The chain is built from TRBV27 and TRBJ2-7, with D tentatively TRBD1 (7 bases). CDR3 length equals 15 residues. V dropped 4 bases and J dropped 4 bases, with 17 bases sitting between them. Germline lookup yields CDR1 MNHEY and CDR2 SMNVEV (reference sequence). CDR3 coding DNA: TGTGCCAGCAGTTCCTGGACAGGAGGGGGATACGAGCAGTACTTC. This encodes CASSSWTGGGYEQYF.

The chain carries TRBV6-6 and TRBJ2-7, with D possibly TRBD1 on 6 matching bases. The CDR3 spans 15 residues. Germline CDR1 reads MNHNY; CDR2 reads SVGAGI (reference sequence). The V end was cut by 9 bases, the J end by 2 bases, with 20 bases between. CDR3: CASRIGTPTAYEQYF. The CDR3 DNA sequence: TGTGCCAGTAGGATTGGGACACCGACTGCCTACGAGCAGTACTTC.

V is TRBV2 and J is TRBJ1-5; D gene ambiguous. The CDR3 runs to 16 residues. CDR1 is SNHLY, CDR2 FYNNEI, per germline. The V gene lost 3 bases and the J gene lost 2 bases, with 14 bases spanning the gap. As DNA, the CDR3 is TGTGCCAGCAGTGACCGGGGAAGGGTTGGCAATCAGCCCCAGCATTTT. Translating gives CASSDRGRVGNQPQHF.

CDR3 DNA: TGTGCCAGCAGCTTACTGCGGGACGGTGGGGAGCAGTACTTC. Protein product: CASSLLRDGGEQYF. The chain uses TRBV11-3 and TRBJ2-7; a weak D match, TRBD2 (6 bases). Trimming took 2 bases from V and 7 from J, leaving 15 bases between them. CDR3 length: 14 residues. CDR1 is SGHNT, CDR2 YENEEA, per germline.

The chain carries TRBV13 and TRBJ1-4; 7 bases align to TRBD1. Per the germline V gene, CDR1 is PRHDT and CDR2 is FYEKMQ (reference sequence). The CDR3 runs to 15 residues. With V trimmed by 5 bases and J by 6 bases, 9 bases remained unmatched. This CDR3 reads CASSPRQGGDEKLFF. DNA for the CDR3: TGTGCCAGCAGCCCCCGACAGGGAGGTGATGAAAAACTGTTTTTT.

J is TRBJ2-5 and V is TRBV12-3 or TRBV12-4; D is perhaps TRBD1 (5 bases). The CDR3 has 12 amino acids. V lost 5 bases, J lost 10 bases, and 14 bases lay in between. CDR3 region: CASSGRLGHQYF. The CDR3 nucleotides are TGTGCCAGCAGTGGTCGACTGGGGCACCAGTACTTC.

This chain links TRBV5-8 with TRBJ2-1; 10 bases are shared with TRBD2. Trimming cost V 9 bases and J 4 bases; bases outside gene matches: 7. CDR3 length equals 14 residues. The V gene's germline CDR1 is SGHTS and CDR2 YDEGEE. The CDR3 DNA is TGTGCCACCTGGGGGACTAGCGCTTACAATGAGCAGTTCTTC. Protein sequence: CATWGTSAYNEQFF.

V usage is TRBV12-3 or TRBV12-4 and J usage is TRBJ2-1, with D unclear. CDR3 size: 13 residues. V was shortened by 0 bases and J by 6 bases, with 6 bases between the two germline ends. The CDR3 coding sequence is TGTGCCAGCAGTTTAGCCCGTTTCAATGAGCAGTTCTTC. Protein product: CASSLARFNEQFF.

The chain couples TRBV9 to TRBJ2-7; 10 bases match TRBD2. This CDR3 spans 16 amino acids. V lost 6 bases to trimming and J lost 7 bases; unmatched junction nucleotides: 16. Per the germline V gene, CDR1 is SGDLS and CDR2 is YYNGEE. The CDR3 reads CASTLGASGSPWEQYF. CDR3 DNA: TGTGCCAGCACCCTGGGGGCTAGCGGGAGTCCGTGGGAGCAGTACTTC.

The chain uses TRBV6-5 and TRBJ2-1, with 15 bases identical to TRBD2. The J segment lost 5 bases and the V segment lost 6 bases, leaving 2 bases of the junction unmatched. CDR3 length: 15 residues. Per germline, CDR1 MNHEY and CDR2 SVGAGI. The CDR3 region is CASRGTSGRNNEQFF. The DNA for the CDR3 is TGTGCCAGCAGAGGGACTAGCGGGAGGAACAATGAGCAGTTCTTC.

The sample holds one count of this clone. The V and J genes are TRBV19 and TRBJ1-4, with D maybe TRBD1 (6 bases). This CDR3 is built from 15 residues. Trimming stripped 7 bases from V and 8 bases from J, with 20 bases between. Germline CDR1 LNHDA, CDR2 SQIVND (reference sequence). The chain's CDR3 is CASNRDPGGREKLFF. The CDR3 region has the DNA TGTGCCAGTAACCGTGATCCCGGGGGGCGAGAAAAACTGTTTTTT.

The chain employs TRBV28 and TRBJ2-7, with 9 nucleotides matching TRBD2. CDR1 MDHEN and CDR2 SYDVKM come from the germline V gene. The CDR3 sequence is 16 residues long. Trimming took 5 bases from V and 4 from J; bases not matched to a gene: 12. The CDR3 here is CASSANLLAGTYEQYF. Written as DNA, the CDR3 is TGTGCCAGCAGTGCCAACCTACTAGCGGGTACGTACGAGCAGTACTTC.

The rearrangement links TRBV24-1 to TRBJ2-2; no definite D call. CDR3 length equals 16 residues. CDR1 and CDR2 (germline): KGHDR, SFDVKD. The V end was cut by 4 bases, the J end by 2 bases, with 13 bases between. CDR3 residues: CATSDPLAQNTGELFF. CDR3 bases: TGTGCCACCAGTGACCCGCTTGCGCAAAACACCGGGGAGCTGTTTTTT.

In DNA form, the CDR3 reads TGTGCCAGCAGCCGATCCTACCAGGTCAATGAGCAGTTCTTC. Translation: CASSRSYQVNEQFF. The chain recombines TRBV3-1 (or the pseudogene TRBV3-2) with TRBJ2-1, with D hard to call. Between the trimmed V and J ends, which lost 4 bases and 6 bases, there was a span of 13 bases. The CDR3 extends over 14 amino acids. Looked up from germline, CDR1 is LGHDT and CDR2 is YNNKEL (reference sequence).

The chain joins TRBV3-1 (or the pseudogene TRBV3-2) to TRBJ2-3; no reliable D call. Germline loops: CDR1 LGHDT, CDR2 YNNKEL (reference sequence). The CDR3 spans 13 residues. V was trimmed by 4 bases and J by 10 bases, leaving 15 bases between them. DNA of the CDR3: TGTGCCAGCAGCCTAACTCTAGAGTCGGCGCAGTATTTT. Its translation is CASSLTLESAQYF.

The rearrangement joins TRBV11-2 to TRBJ2-7, with 7 nucleotides matching TRBD1. After removal of 5 bases from V and 6 bases from J, the junction contained 4 bases not matched to a gene. The CDR3 spans 12 residues. From germline, CDR1 is SGHAT and CDR2 FQNNGV. CDR3 nucleotide sequence: TGTGCCAGCAGCCCCCAGGGGGTCGAGCAGTACTTC. Amino acids: CASSPQGVEQYF. The entire variable domain, with the rest obtained from reference TRBV11-2 and TRBJ2-7, is as follows: EAGVAQSPRYKIIEKRQSVAFWCNPISGHATLYWYQQILGQGPKLLIQFQNNGVVDDSQLPKDRFSAERLKGVDSTLKIQPAKLEDSAVYLCASSPQGVEQYFGPGTRLTVT.

The chain is built from TRBV14 and TRBJ2-1; 12 bases are a match to TRBD2. The V gene's germline CDR1 is SGHDN and CDR2 FVKESK. With V trimmed by 3 bases and J by 0 bases, 3 bases remained unmatched. CDR3 length: 17 amino acids. The CDR3, as DNA: TGTGCCAGCAGCCATGGACTAGCGGGATTCTCCTACAATGAGCAGTTCTTC. This gives the protein CASSHGLAGFSYNEQFF.

The chain links TRBV5-1 to TRBJ1-2; no clear D. The CDR3 extends over 12 amino acids. Germline CDR1 is SGHRS and CDR2 is YFSETQ. V dropped 3 bases and J dropped 5 bases, with 8 bases sitting between them. In nucleotides, the CDR3 is TGCGCCAGCAGCTACGATGCGTATGGCTACACCTTC. Its translation is CASSYDAYGYTF.

In regard to this clone: One end of the junction fails to match germline, which may point to a read error. This chain joins TRBV7-9 and TRBJ2-7; 14 bases match TRBD2. The CDR3 totals 12 residues. Per the germline V gene, CDR1 is SEHNR and CDR2 is FQNEAQ (reference sequence). Here the CDR3 reads CASSLGTSGSVF. DNA for the CDR3: TGTGCCAGCAGCCTTGGGACTAGCGGGAGTGTCTTC.